The text below deals with one TCR beta chain. What it recognizes is unknown. The entry originates in a study of blood T cells in healthy people across ages. General study points: TCR beta diversity, measured per million T cells, fell in a roughly linear way with age.

The second PCR ran about 6 to 12 cycles with a sample-barcoded 5' primer and J-beta primers. MiXCR was run by TCRdb on the 5' RACE reads, yielding one entry per CDR3 protein. The sample contains some 1.8 million distinct CDR3 sequences, roughly two fifths of which appear only once. A minimum of 6.5 million PBMCs was isolated per sample. Germline V CDR1 and CDR2: SQVTM, ANQGSEA. The CDR3 covers 13 residues. Trimming at V came to 0 bases and at J to 9 bases, leaving 5 bases not matched to a gene. The chain links TRBV29-1 to TRBJ1-2, with 9 bases lining up with TRBD1. Input material: blood. The sequence derives from a human donor in good health. CDR3 in amino acids: CSVEDRTGARYTF. The CDR3 DNA is TGCAGCGTTGAAGATCGGACAGGGGCCCGCTACACCTTC.